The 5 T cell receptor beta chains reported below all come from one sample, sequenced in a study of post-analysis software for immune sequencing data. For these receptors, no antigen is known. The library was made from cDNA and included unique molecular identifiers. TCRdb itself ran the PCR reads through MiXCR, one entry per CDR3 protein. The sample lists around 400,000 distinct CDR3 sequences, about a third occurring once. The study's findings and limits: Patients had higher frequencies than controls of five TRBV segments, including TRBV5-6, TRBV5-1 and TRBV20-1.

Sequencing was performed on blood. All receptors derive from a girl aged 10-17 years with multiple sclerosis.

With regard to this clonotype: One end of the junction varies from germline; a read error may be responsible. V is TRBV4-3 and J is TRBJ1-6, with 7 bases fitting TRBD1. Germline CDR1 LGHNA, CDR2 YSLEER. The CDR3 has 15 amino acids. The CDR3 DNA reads TGCGCCAGCAGCCTCTACTCCACAGGGGATTCACCCCTCCGCTTT. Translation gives CASSLYSTGDSPLRF.

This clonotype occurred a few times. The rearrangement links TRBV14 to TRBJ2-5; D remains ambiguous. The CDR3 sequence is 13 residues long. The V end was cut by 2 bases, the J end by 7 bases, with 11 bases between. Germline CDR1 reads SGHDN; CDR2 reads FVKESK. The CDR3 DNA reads TGTGCCAGCAGCCAACAGGTCTACGGGACCCAGTACTTC. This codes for CASSQQVYGTQYF.

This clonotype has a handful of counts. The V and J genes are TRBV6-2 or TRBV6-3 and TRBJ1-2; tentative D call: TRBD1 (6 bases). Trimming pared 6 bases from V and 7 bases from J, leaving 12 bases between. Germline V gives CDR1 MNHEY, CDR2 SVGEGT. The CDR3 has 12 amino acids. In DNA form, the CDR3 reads TGTGCCAGCAGAAATACAGGGAGTGGCTACACCTTC. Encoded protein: CASRNTGSGYTF.

The CDR3 DNA reads TGCAGTGCTAGAGATTCTAAGCAGGGGTGCTACGAGCAGTACTTC. This sequence encodes CSARDSKQGCYEQYF. The genes are TRBV20-1 and TRBJ2-7, with D perhaps TRBD1 (6 bases). Trimming took off 0 bases at V and 3 bases at J, with 15 bases between the two ends. Germline assignment: CDR1 DFQATT and CDR2 SNEGSKA (reference sequence). The CDR3 runs 15 residues.

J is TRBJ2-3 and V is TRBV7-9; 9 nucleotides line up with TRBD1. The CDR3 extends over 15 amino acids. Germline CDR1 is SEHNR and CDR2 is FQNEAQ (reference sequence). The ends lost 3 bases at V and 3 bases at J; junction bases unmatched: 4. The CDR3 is CASSFYRGRTDTQYF. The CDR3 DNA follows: TGTGCCAGCAGCTTCTACAGGGGGCGGACAGATACGCAGTATTTT.